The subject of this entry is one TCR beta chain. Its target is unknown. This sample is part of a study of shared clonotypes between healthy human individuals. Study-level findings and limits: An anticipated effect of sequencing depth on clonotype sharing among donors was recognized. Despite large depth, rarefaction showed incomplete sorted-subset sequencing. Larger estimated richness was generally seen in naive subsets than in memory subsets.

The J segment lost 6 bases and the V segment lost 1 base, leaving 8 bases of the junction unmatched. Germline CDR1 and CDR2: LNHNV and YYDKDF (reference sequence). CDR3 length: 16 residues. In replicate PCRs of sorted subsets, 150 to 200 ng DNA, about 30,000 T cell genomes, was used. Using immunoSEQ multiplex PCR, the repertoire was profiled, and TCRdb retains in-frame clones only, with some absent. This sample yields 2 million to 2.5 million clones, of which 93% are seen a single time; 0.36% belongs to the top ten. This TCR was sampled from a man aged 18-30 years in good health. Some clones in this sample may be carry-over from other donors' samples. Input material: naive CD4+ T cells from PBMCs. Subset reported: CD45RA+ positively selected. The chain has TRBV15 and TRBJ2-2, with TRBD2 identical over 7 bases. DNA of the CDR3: TGTGCCACCAGCAGAGGGGCGGGAGCGCAGGCCGGGGAGCTGTTTTTT. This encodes CATSRGAGAQAGELFF.